This T cell receptor (beta chain) originates from a study of cytomegalovirus exposure and HLA in healthy donors. About the research overall: The 120 or so validation repertoires used a platform that matched the one used for the 500 to 700 first-cohort repertoires, as a later analysis reported. General study points: Three CMV-associated chains proved CMV antigen-specific in vitro. The authors enumerated roughly 180 TCR beta chains as linked to cytomegalovirus. The classifier reportedly diagnosed cytomegalovirus status with high specificity and sensitivity.

Comment on this clone: Antigen: not known.

Assay used: immunoSEQ multiplex PCR; TCRdb lists only in-frame clones, some missing. The table shows under 200,000 clones, with nearly 90% occurring only once. The germline V gene encodes CDR1 MDHEN and CDR2 SYDVKM. The CDR3 is 15 amino acids. V lost 6 bases and J lost 7; bases outside the gene matches: 15. Sequencing was carried out using PBMCs. The source of this sequence is a young woman in good health and CMV-seropositive. The chain recombines TRBV28 with TRBJ2-7; TRBD2 matches at 7 bases. In DNA form, the CDR3 reads TGTGCCAGCAGATTTCCCCCCGGACTAGTCGGAGAGCAGTACTTC. Amino acid sequence: CASRFPPGLVGEQYF. Full variable domain (remainder filled in from reference TRBV28 and TRBJ2-7): DVKVTQSSRYLVKRTGEKVFLECVQDMDHENMFWYRQDPGLGLRLIYFSYDVKMKEKGDIPEGYSVSREKKERFSLILESASTNQTSMYLCASRFPPGLVGEQYFGPGTRLTVT.